These 15 T cell receptor beta chains came from one sample sequenced in a study of blood T cell repertoires in COVID-19 (dated by TCRdb to the early 2020s). The receptor library was made with the immunoSEQ multiplex PCR assay. TCRdb obtained this table from immuneACCESS and retained in-frame rearrangements with V and J assigned. These tables miss some clones; where compared with another copy, unresolved V genes account for less than half of the shortfall, and the remainder is unexplained. The sample table holds more than 200,000 clones, of which about four fifths were seen once. Around 4.4% of the sample comes from the top ten. Sequenced sample: peripheral blood. Receptors originate from a man between 50 and 59 years old with active or convalescent COVID-19.

V and J are TRBV18 and TRBJ1-5; TRBD1 might be the D (5 bases). The CDR3 loop spans 14 amino acids. Germline V gene lookup returns CDR1 KGHSH and CDR2 LQKENI. Trimming removed 3 bases from V and 5 bases from J, with 11 bases in between. The CDR3 loop is CASSPLRDYQPQHF. The CDR3 nucleotides are TGTGCCAGCTCACCGCTCAGGGATTATCAGCCCCAGCATTTT.

V usage is TRBV11-1 and J usage is TRBJ1-2; no firm D call. CDR3 length: 13 residues. Germline V gene data show CDR1 as SGHAT and CDR2 as FQDESV (reference sequence). V shed 1 base and J shed 4 bases, with 7 bases lying between them. CDR3 bases: TGTGCCAGCAGCTTAGACCGCGGCTATGGCTACACCTTC. Its protein is CASSLDRGYGYTF.

J is TRBJ2-1 and V is TRBV9; 7 nucleotides align to TRBD1. J was trimmed by 4 bases and V by 2 bases; bases with no gene match: 3. This CDR3 has 14 amino acids. Germline-derived CDR1 and CDR2 are SGDLS and YYNGEE. The CDR3 sequence: CASSVGQSYNEQFF. The CDR3 nucleotides are TGTGCCAGCAGCGTGGGACAGAGTTACAATGAGCAGTTCTTC.

The chain has TRBV9 and TRBJ2-2; 7 bases line up with TRBD2. Germline V lookup: CDR1 SGDLS, CDR2 YYNGEE. Trimming cost V 4 bases and J 3 bases; bases outside gene matches: 9. There are 16 residues in the CDR3. This chain's CDR3 is CASSPRGGVDTGELFF. In DNA form, the CDR3 reads TGTGCCAGCAGCCCTAGGGGAGGGGTAGACACCGGGGAGCTGTTTTTT.

This chain connects TRBV4-1 to TRBJ1-6, with TRBD1 matching 9 bases. In germline, CDR1 is MGHRA, CDR2 YSYEKL. The V segment lost 3 bases and the J segment 7 bases; nucleotides outside the gene matches: 13. The CDR3 spans 18 residues. The CDR3 DNA reads as TGCGCCAGCAGCCAGACCATCTGGGACAGGGCGGGGAATTCACCCCTCCACTTT. Translated, it gives CASSQTIWDRAGNSPLHF.

V and J are TRBV2 and TRBJ2-1; 13 bases are shared with TRBD2. From germline, CDR1 is SNHLY and CDR2 FYNNEI. The ends lost 6 bases at V and 4 bases at J; junction bases unmatched: 3. CDR3 length: 15 amino acids. CDR3 coding DNA: TGTGCCAGCAGCCCGACTAGCGGGGGGTACAATGAGCAGTTCTTC. Its protein product is CASSPTSGGYNEQFF.

This clone is a singleton in its sample. The V gene is TRBV7-2, the J gene TRBJ2-5, with 7 bases lining up with TRBD2. The CDR3 spans 15 residues. With V trimmed by 5 bases and J by 4 bases, 10 bases remained unmatched. Germline CDR1 SGHTA, CDR2 FQGNSA. Here the CDR3 reads CASSLGLTLRETQYF. The CDR3 bases are TGTGCCAGCAGCCTGGGACTAACACTTCGAGAGACCCAGTACTTC.

The rearrangement uses TRBV30 and TRBJ1-4, with D possibly being TRBD1 (6 bases). V lost 3 bases and J lost 8, with 13 bases in between. The CDR3 has 13 amino acids. Germline-derived CDR1 and CDR2 are GTSNPN and SVGIG (reference sequence). CDR3 DNA: TGTGCCTGGAGAGTAGGGGGAAGCGAAAAACTGTTTTTT. This translates into CAWRVGGSEKLFF.

V is TRBV30 and J is TRBJ1-1; TRBD1 aligns across 9 bases. Germline loops: CDR1 GTSNPN, CDR2 SVGIG (reference sequence). The CDR3 covers 15 residues. The trim removed 0 bases at V and 6 bases at J, leaving 8 bases unmatched. CDR3 nucleotides: TGTGCCTGGAGTGTAACCCTACAGGGGGCGGCTGAAGCTTTCTTT. This sequence encodes CAWSVTLQGAAEAFF.

This clone appeared a single time. The chain is built from TRBV13 and TRBJ1-2, with 8 nucleotides matching TRBD1. CDR1 is PRHDT and CDR2 is FYEKMQ in the germline V gene (reference sequence). Trimming removed 0 bases from V and 2 bases from J; junction bases left unmatched: 17. This CDR3 is built from 20 residues. CDR3 loop: CASSLGAGGVTGPLNYGYTF. Here the CDR3 DNA reads TGTGCCAGCAGCTTAGGGGCAGGGGGCGTCACCGGCCCCTTGAACTATGGCTACACCTTC.

This clone turned up a few times. The rearrangement joins TRBV2 to TRBJ1-5, with D possibly TRBD1 on 5 matching bases. Germline V lookup: CDR1 SNHLY, CDR2 FYNNEI. Trimming pared 6 bases from V and 5 bases from J, leaving 14 bases between. The CDR3 is 14 residues long. This CDR3 reads CASRIDSFYQPQHF. The CDR3 DNA reads TGTGCCAGCAGAATTGACAGTTTCTATCAGCCCCAGCATTTT.

The chain is built from TRBV5-1 and TRBJ2-5; D not resolved. Germline V gene lookup returns CDR1 SGHRS and CDR2 YFSETQ. CDR3 length equals 13 residues. Trimming cost V 0 bases and J 4 bases, with 7 bases left between them. CDR3: CASSLGAPETQYF. The CDR3 DNA is TGCGCCAGCAGCTTGGGGGCACCAGAGACCCAGTACTTC.

As concerns this clone: At one boundary the junction diverges from the germline segment, which might be a read error. Distinct nucleotide sequences in the sample also encode this CDR3. The J gene is TRBJ2-1, the V gene TRBV3-1 (or the pseudogene TRBV3-2), with D possibly being TRBD1 (5 bases). Looked up from germline, CDR1 is LGHDT and CDR2 is YNNKEL (reference sequence). This CDR3 has 13 residues. The CDR3 sequence: CASTPKGMGEQFF. For the CDR3, the DNA is TGCGCCAGCACCCCAAAGGGGATGGGTGAGCAGTTCTTC.

J is TRBJ1-2 and V is TRBV28, with TRBD1 identical over 9 bases. The V gene's germline CDR1 is MDHEN and CDR2 SYDVKM. The CDR3 spans 13 residues. J was trimmed by 3 bases and V by 7 bases; bases with no gene match: 3. The chain's CDR3 is CASTWTGDYGYTF. In nucleotides, the CDR3 is TGTGCCAGCACCTGGACAGGGGACTATGGCTACACCTTC.

This rearrangement joins TRBV30 to TRBJ1-2; tentative D call: TRBD1 (6 bases). V shed 6 bases and J shed 2 bases, with 19 bases lying between them. The V gene's germline CDR1 is GTSNPN and CDR2 SVGIG (reference sequence). This CDR3 has 15 residues. The CDR3 DNA reads as TGTGCCTGTCCTGCGGTTAGAACAGGGAACTATGGCTACACCTTC. Translation: CACPAVRTGNYGYTF.